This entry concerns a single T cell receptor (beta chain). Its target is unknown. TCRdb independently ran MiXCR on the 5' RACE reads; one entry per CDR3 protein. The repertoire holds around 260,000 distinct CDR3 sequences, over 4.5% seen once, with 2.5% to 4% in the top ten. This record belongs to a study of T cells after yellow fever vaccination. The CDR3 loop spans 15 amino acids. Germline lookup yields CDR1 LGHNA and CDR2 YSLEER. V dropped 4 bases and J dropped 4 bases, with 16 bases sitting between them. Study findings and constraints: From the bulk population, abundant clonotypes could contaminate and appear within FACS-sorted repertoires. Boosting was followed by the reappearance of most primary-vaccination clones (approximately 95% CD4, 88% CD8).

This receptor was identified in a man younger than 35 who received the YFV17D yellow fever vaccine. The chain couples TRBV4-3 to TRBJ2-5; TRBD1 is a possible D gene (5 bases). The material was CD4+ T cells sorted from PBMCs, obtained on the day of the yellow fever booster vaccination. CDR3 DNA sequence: TGCGCCAGCAGCCCCCGGACAAGAAGGGGAGAGACCCAGTACTTC. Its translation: CASSPRTRRGETQYF.